This TCR beta chain was obtained from a study of beta chain features in type 1 diabetes. The entirety of the isolated RNA underwent reverse transcription, so expressed TCRB transcripts were sequenced. Naive, central memory and regulatory T cell samples yielded around 3.4 million reads on average. Produced via immunoSEQ multiplex PCR; TCRdb's table is partial and in-frame only. The repertoire holds 600,000 to 700,000 clones, with 13% as singletons. Study results and limitations: Equally in patients and controls, PCR might preferentially amplify shorter templates. In comparison with healthy donors, patients had naive, central memory and Treg TCRB repertoires that appeared more similar. All four CD4+ subsets from Type 1 diabetes patients carried moderately but significantly shorter TCRB CDR3s.

This clone was recorded only once. Its specificity is unknown. Trimming left V 5 bases short and J 3 bases short, with 8 bases between. The CDR3 sequence is 13 residues long. CDR1 and CDR2 from the germline V gene are SNHLY and FYNNEI. It was one heparinised blood draw, averaging around 110 mL, that each donor gave. The chain uses TRBV2 and TRBJ1-5; D gene unclear. Input material: naive CD4+ T cells from blood. The sequence was obtained from a young man with type 1 diabetes. Here the CDR3 reads CASSFGVNQPQHF. In nucleotides, the CDR3 is TGTGCCAGCAGTTTTGGGGTCAATCAGCCCCAGCATTTT. The complete variable domain, with remaining parts taken from reference TRBV2 and TRBJ1-5, reads EPEVTQTPSHQVTQMGQEVILRCVPISNHLYFYWYRQILGQKVEFLVSFYNNEISEKSEIFDDQFSVERPDGSNFTLKIRSTKLEDSAMYFCASSFGVNQPQHFGDGTRLSIL.